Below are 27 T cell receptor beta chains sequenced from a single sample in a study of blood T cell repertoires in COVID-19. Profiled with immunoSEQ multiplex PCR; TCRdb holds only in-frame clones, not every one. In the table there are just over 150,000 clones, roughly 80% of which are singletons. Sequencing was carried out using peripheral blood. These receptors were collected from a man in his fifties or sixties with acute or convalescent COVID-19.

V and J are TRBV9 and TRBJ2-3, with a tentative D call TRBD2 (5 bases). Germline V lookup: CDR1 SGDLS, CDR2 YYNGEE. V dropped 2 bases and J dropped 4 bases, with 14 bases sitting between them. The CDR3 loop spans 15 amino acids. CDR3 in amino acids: CASSVGIASPDTQYF. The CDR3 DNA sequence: TGTGCCAGCAGCGTGGGAATAGCGAGCCCAGATACGCAGTATTTT.

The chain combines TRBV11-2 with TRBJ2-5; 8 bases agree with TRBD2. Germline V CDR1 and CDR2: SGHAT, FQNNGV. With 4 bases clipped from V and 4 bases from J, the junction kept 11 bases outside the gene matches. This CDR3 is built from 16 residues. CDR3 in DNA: TGTGCCAGCAGCTACCGGCGGGGGGTAGAAGCAGAGACCCAGTACTTC. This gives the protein CASSYRRGVEAETQYF.

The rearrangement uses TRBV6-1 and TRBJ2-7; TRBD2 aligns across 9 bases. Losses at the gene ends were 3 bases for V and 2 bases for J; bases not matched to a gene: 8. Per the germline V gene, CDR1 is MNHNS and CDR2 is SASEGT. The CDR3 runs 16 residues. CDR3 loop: CASSEFQGLAPYEQYF. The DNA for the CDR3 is TGTGCCAGCAGTGAGTTTCAGGGACTAGCCCCCTACGAGCAGTACTTC.

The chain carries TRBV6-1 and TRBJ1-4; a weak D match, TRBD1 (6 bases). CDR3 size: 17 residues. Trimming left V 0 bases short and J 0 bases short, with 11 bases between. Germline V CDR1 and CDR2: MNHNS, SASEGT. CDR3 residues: CASSEAPRQATNEKLFF. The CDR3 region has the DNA TGTGCCAGCAGTGAAGCCCCCAGACAGGCAACTAATGAAAAACTGTTTTTT.

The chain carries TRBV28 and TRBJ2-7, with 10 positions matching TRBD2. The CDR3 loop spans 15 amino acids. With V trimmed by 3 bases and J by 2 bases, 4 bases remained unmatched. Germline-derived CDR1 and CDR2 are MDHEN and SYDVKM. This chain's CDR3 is CASSLGLAGAYEQYF. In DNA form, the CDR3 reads TGTGCCAGCAGTTTGGGGCTAGCGGGAGCCTACGAGCAGTACTTC. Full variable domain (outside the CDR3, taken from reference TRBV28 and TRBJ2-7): DVKVTQSSRYLVKRTGEKVFLECVQDMDHENMFWYRQDPGLGLRLIYFSYDVKMKEKGDIPEGYSVSREKKERFSLILESASTNQTSMYLCASSLGLAGAYEQYFGPGTRLTVT.

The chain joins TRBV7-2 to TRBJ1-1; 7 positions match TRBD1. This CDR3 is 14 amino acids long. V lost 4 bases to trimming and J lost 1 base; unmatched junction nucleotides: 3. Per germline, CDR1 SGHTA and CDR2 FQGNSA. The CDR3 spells CASSSTGSNTEAFF. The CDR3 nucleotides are TGTGCCAGCAGCTCGACAGGGTCGAACACTGAAGCTTTCTTT.

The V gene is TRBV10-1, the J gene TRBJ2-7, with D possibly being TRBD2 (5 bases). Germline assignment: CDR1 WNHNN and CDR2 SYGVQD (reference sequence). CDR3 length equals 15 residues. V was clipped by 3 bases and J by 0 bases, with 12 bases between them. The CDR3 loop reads CASSDLDGGSYEQYF. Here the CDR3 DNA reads TGCGCCAGCAGTGATCTGGACGGAGGCTCCTACGAGCAGTACTTC.

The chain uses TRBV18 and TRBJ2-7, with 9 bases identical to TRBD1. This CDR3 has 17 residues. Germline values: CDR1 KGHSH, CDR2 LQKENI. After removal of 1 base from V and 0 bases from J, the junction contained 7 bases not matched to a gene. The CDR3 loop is CASSPRFGTGSSYEQYF. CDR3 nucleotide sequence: TGTGCCAGCTCACCACGGTTCGGGACAGGGAGCTCCTACGAGCAGTACTTC.

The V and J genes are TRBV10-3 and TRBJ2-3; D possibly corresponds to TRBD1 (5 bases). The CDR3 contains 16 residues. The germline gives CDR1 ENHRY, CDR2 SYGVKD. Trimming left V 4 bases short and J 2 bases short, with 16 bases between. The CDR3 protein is CAISGVQALPTDTQYF. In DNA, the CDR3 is TGTGCCATCAGTGGGGTACAGGCCCTCCCCACAGATACGCAGTATTTT.

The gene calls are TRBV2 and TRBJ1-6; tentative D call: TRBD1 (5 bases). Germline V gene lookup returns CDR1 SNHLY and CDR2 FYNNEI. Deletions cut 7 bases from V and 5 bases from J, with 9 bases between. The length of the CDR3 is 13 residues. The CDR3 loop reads CASIRGNNSPLHF. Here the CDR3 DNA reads TGTGCCAGCATAAGGGGAAATAATTCACCCCTCCACTTT.

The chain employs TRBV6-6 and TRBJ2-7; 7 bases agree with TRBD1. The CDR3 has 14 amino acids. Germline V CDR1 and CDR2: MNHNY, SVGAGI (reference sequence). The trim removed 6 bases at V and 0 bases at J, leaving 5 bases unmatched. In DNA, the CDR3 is TGTGCCAGCAGCTGGGGACAGAGCTCCTACGAGCAGTACTTC. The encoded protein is CASSWGQSSYEQYF.

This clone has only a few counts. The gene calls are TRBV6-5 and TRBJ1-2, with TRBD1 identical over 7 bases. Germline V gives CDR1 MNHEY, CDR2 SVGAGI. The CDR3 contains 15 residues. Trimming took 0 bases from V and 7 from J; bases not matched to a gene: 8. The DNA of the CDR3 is TGTGCCAGCAGTTACTCGAGACAGGGTTACTCTGGCTACACCTTC. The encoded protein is CASSYSRQGYSGYTF.

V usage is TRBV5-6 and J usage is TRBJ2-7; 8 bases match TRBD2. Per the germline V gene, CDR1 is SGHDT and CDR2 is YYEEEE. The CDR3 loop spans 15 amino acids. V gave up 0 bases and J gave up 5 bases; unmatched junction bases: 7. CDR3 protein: CASSLEVSGSHEQYF. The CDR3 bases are TGTGCCAGCAGCTTGGAAGTAAGCGGGAGTCACGAGCAGTACTTC.

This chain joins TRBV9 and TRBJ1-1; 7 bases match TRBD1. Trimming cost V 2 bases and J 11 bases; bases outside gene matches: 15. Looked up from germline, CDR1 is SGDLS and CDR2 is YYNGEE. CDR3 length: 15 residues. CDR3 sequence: CASSVSDRPVGRAFF. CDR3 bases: TGTGCCAGCAGCGTCTCGGACAGGCCAGTCGGCCGGGCTTTCTTT.

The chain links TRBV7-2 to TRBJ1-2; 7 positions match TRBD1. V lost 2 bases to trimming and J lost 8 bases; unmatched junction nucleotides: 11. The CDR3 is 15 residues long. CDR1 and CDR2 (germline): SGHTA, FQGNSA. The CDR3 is CASSLSAGQPRGYTF. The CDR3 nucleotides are TGTGCCAGCAGCTTATCGGCGGGACAGCCGAGGGGCTACACCTTC. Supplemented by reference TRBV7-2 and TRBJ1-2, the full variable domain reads GAGVSQSPSNKVTEKGKDVELRCDPISGHTALYWYRQSLGQGLEFLIYFQGNSAPDKSGLPSDRFSAERTGGSVSTLTIQRTQQEDSAVYLCASSLSAGQPRGYTFGSGTRLTVV.

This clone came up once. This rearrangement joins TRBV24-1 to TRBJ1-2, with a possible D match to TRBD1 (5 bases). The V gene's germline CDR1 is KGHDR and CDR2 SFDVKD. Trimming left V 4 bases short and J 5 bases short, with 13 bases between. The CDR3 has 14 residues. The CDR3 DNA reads TGTGCCACCAGTGACCGGCGATCAGGGTATGGCTACACCTTC. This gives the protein CATSDRRSGYGYTF.

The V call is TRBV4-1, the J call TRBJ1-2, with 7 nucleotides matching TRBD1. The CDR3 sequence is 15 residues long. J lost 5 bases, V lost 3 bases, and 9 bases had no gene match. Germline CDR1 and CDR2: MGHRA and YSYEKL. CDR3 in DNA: TGCGCCAGCAGCCACCCGACAGGGAGTTCGTATGGCTACACCTTC. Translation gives CASSHPTGSSYGYTF.

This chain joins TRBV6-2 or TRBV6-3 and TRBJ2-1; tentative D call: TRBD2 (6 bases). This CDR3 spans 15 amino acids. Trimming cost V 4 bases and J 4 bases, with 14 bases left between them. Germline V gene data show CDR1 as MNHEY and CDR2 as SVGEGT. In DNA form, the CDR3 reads TGTGCCAGCAGTTTGGCCGGGACTCTTTACAATGAGCAGTTCTTC. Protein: CASSLAGTLYNEQFF.

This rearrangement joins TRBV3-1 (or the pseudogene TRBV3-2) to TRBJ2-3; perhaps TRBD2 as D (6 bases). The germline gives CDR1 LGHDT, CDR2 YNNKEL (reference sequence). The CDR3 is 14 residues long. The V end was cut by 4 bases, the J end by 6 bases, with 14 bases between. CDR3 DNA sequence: TGTGCCAGCAGCCTCTTGTCTGGGGGGGATACGCAGTATTTT. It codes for CASSLLSGGDTQYF.

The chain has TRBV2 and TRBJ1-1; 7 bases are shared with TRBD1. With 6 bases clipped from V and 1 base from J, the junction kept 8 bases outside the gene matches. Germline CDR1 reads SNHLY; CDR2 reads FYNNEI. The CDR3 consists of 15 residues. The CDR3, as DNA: TGTGCCAGCAGGATAACAGGGGTAGGGAACACTGAAGCTTTCTTT. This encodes CASRITGVGNTEAFF.

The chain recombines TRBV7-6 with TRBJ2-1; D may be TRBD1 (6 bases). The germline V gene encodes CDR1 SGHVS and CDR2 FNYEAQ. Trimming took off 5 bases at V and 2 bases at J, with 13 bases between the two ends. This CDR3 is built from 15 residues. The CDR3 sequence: CASSRGQGTYNEQFF. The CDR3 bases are TGTGCCAGCAGCCGAGGGCAGGGGACCTACAATGAGCAGTTCTTC.

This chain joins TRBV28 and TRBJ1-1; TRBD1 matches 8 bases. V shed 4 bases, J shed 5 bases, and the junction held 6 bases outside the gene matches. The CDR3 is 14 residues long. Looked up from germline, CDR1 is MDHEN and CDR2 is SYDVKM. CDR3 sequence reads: CASSWTGRGTEAFF. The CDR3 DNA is TGTGCCAGCAGTTGGACAGGGAGAGGTACTGAAGCTTTCTTT. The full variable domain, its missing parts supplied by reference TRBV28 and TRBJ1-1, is DVKVTQSSRYLVKRTGEKVFLECVQDMDHENMFWYRQDPGLGLRLIYFSYDVKMKEKGDIPEGYSVSREKKERFSLILESASTNQTSMYLCASSWTGRGTEAFFGQGTRLTVV.

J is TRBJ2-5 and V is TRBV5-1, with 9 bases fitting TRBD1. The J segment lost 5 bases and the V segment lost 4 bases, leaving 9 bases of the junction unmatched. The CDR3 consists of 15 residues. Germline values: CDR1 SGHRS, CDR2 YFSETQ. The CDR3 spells CASSPSGTGSETQYF. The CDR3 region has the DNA TGCGCCAGCAGCCCGAGCGGGACAGGGTCGGAGACCCAGTACTTC.

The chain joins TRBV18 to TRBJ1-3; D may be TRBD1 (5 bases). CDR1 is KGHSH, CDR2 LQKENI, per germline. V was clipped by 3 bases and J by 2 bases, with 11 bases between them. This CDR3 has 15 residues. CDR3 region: CASSPQGLTGNTIYF. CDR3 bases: TGTGCCAGCTCACCCCAGGGTCTAACTGGAAACACCATATATTTT.

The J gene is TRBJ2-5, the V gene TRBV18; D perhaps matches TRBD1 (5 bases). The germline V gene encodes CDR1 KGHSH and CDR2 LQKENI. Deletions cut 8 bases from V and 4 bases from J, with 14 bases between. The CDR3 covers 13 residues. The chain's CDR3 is CASQGQVGETQYF. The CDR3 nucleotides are TGTGCCAGCCAGGGCCAGGTCGGAGAGACCCAGTACTTC.

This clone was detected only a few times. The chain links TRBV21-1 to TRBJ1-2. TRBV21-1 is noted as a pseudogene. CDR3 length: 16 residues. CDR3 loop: CASSKGVVLRFYGYTF. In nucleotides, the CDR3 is TGTGCCAGCAGCAAAGGAGTAGTGTTACGGTTCTATGGCTACACCTTC.

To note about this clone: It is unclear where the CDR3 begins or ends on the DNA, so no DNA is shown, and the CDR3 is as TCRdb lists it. CDR3 loop: CSVAQGAQTF. The chain carries TRBV29-1 and TRBJ1-2; TRBD1, the D gene given by the table, was not confirmed from the DNA. The CDR3 region is 10 residues in length, termini included. Germline loops: CDR1 SQVTM, CDR2 ANQGSEA.